This TCR beta chain stems from a study of shared clonotypes between healthy human individuals. Findings of the study overall: Sharing across four donors was seen in 4% to 5.5% of naive CD4 clonotypes. Generation probability values for non-shared clonotypes were lower than those for clonotypes shared by all four donors.

Several immunoSEQ plates held equal portions of the genomic DNA taken from each subset. In the authors' workflow: With immunoSEQ giving junction-only sequences and no quality scores, filtering differed. Libraries were prepared by immunoSEQ multiplex PCR; TCRdb keeps only in-frame clonotypes and omits some of them. V and J calls plus clone size are reproduced from that table; the DNA served to infer D and trimming. Altogether 1,400,000 or so clones are present, around 98.5% being singletons, with the ten largest covering approximately 0.4%. Germline V gene lookup returns CDR1 LGHNA and CDR2 YSLEER. The CDR3 sequence is 13 residues long. V was pared by 2 bases and J by 5 bases, with 2 bases of the junction left unmatched. In regard to this clone: Its target is unknown.

This rearrangement joins TRBV4-3 to TRBJ1-2; TRBD1 matches 7 bases. This TCR came from a young man in good health. Sequencing was done on a sample of naive CD4+ T cells sorted from blood. Subset indicated: CD45RA+ positively selected. The CDR3 reads CASSQTGVYGYTF. CDR3 nucleotide sequence: TGCGCCAGCAGCCAAACAGGGGTTTATGGCTACACCTTC.